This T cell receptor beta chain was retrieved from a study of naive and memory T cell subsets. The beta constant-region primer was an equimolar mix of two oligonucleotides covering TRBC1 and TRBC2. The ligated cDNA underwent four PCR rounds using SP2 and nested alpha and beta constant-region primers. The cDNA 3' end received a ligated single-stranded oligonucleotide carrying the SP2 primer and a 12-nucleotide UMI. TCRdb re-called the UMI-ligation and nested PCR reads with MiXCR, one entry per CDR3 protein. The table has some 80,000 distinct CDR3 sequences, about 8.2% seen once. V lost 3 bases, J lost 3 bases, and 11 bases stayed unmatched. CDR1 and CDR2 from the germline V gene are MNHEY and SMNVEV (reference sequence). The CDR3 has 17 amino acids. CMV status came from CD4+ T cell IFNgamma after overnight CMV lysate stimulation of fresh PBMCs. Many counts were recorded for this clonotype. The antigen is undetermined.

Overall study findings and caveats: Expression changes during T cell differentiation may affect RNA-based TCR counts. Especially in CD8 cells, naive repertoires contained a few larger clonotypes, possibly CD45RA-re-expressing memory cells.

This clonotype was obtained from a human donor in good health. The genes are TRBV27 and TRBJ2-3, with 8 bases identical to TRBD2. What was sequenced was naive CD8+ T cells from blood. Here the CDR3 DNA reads TGTGCCAGCAGTTTGGGTGACCGGGAGGGGCCAACAGATACGCAGTATTTT. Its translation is CASSLGDREGPTDTQYF.